This T cell receptor beta chain emerged from a study of blood T cells in healthy people across ages. Whole-study results and caveats: Naive T cell percentage by flow cytometry tracked strongly with beta diversity. Donor CMV status was unknown, possibly confounding expanded clonotype changes. No conclusive comparison of naive versus antigen-experienced cells was possible with unsorted PBMCs.

To note about this clonotype: Its matching antigen is unknown. Relative to the germline gene, one junction end is altered; a read error may explain this.

The authors ran a second PCR of about 6 to 11 cycles using a sample-barcoded 5' primer and a J-beta primer mix. TCRdb passed the 5' RACE reads through MiXCR, listing each CDR3 protein once. The data contain hundreds of thousands of distinct CDR3 sequences, roughly 48% of them singletons. No fewer than 7 million PBMCs went into each sample. The length of the CDR3 is 15 residues. Germline V gene sequence: CDR1 MNHEY, CDR2 SVGEGT. The sample comprised blood. The chain employs TRBV6-2 or TRBV6-3 and TRBJ2-3; maybe TRBD1 (5 bases). The sequence came from a man aged 80 or over in good health. CDR3 amino acids: CASSYFVGATDTQCF. In nucleotides, the CDR3 is TGTGCCAGCAGTTACTTTGTCGGTGCGACAGATACGCAGTGTTTT.